Shown below are 31 T cell receptor beta chains from a single sample sequenced in a study of T-cell memory formation after mild COVID-19. TCRdb analysed the 5' RACE reads with MiXCR anew, one entry per CDR3 protein. The repertoire consists of approximately 490,000 distinct CDR3 sequences, with roughly 21% occurring once and the leading ten covering about an eighth. Input material: PBMCs or a T cell subset sorted from them (not recorded which). These receptors all come from an adult woman who had mild COVID-19 (a few samples of this study predate the infection). Cell type and time point are not known.

The CDR3 protein is CASSQETGGGFWLKVVGNQPQHF. The DNA for the CDR3 is TGCGCCAGCAGCCAAGAGACAGGGGGCGGGTTTTGGCTGAAGGTTGTGGGGAATCAGCCCCAGCATTTT. V and J are TRBV4-1 and TRBJ1-5; TRBD1 matches 10 bases. V trimming: 0 bases; J trimming: 4 bases; junction bases outside the gene matches: 24. The CDR3 sequence is 23 residues long. Germline-derived CDR1 and CDR2 are MGHRA and YSYEKL.

This clonotype was counted only a few times. The chain links TRBV28 to TRBJ2-4; TRBD1 is a possible D gene (6 bases). CDR1 is MDHEN, CDR2 SYDVKM, per germline. Deletions cut 7 bases from V and 1 base from J, with 17 bases between. The CDR3 has 16 amino acids. The CDR3 DNA is TGTGCCAGCATTGAAGCAGGGGCGGTGGCCAAAAACATTCAGTACTTC. It translates to CASIEAGAVAKNIQYF.

The V call is TRBV7-9, the J call TRBJ1-1; no clear D gene. Per germline, CDR1 SEHNR and CDR2 FQNEAQ (reference sequence). The length of the CDR3 is 14 residues. V lost 0 bases, J lost 0 bases, and 5 bases lay in between. CDR3 nucleotide sequence: TGTGCCAGCAGCTTAGCCGCGGTGAACACTGAAGCTTTCTTT. Its translation is CASSLAAVNTEAFF.

This clonotype was seen more than once but under ten times. The J gene is TRBJ2-7, the V gene TRBV5-1, with D perhaps TRBD1 (6 bases). Per germline, CDR1 SGHRS and CDR2 YFSETQ. The CDR3 totals 15 residues. The V gene lost 0 bases and the J gene lost 3 bases, with 13 bases spanning the gap. In nucleotides, the CDR3 is TGCGCCAGCAGCTTGGAGTACGACAGGTTCTACGAGCAGTACTTC. Its protein product is CASSLEYDRFYEQYF.

This clonotype showed up many times. The chain carries TRBV9 and TRBJ2-2; possible D gene TRBD2, 6 bases. V shed 0 bases and J shed 6 bases, with 15 bases lying between them. Germline values: CDR1 SGDLS, CDR2 YYNGEE. This CDR3 comprises 16 residues. The CDR3 DNA is TGTGCCAGCAGCGTAGTTGGGGGGATGTCGGCCGGGGAGCTGTTTTTT. It codes for CASSVVGGMSAGELFF.

The chain has TRBV4-2 and TRBJ2-2; tentatively, D is TRBD2 (6 bases). Trimming pared 4 bases from V and 1 base from J, leaving 13 bases between. This CDR3 comprises 16 residues. Germline CDR1 reads LGHNA; CDR2 reads YNFKEQ. This CDR3 is CASSPEGRENTGELFF. For the CDR3, the DNA is TGTGCCAGCAGCCCTGAGGGGCGGGAGAACACCGGGGAGCTGTTTTTT.

J is TRBJ1-1 and V is TRBV19, with D unresolved. The CDR3 covers 11 residues. V was shortened by 8 bases and J by 7 bases, with 11 bases between the two germline ends. Germline assignment: CDR1 LNHDA and CDR2 SQIVND (reference sequence). The CDR3 sequence is CASGLGLEAFF. CDR3 nucleotides: TGTGCCAGTGGGTTGGGCCTTGAAGCTTTCTTT.

This clonotype was picked up a small number of times. The chain has TRBV7-2 and TRBJ2-2; D is possibly TRBD2 (6 bases). The germline CDR1 and CDR2 sequences are SGHTA and FQGNSA. The CDR3 totals 15 residues. Trimming removed 1 base from V and 7 bases from J, with 13 bases in between. CDR3 residues: CASSLVREPGGELFF. In DNA, the CDR3 is TGTGCCAGCAGCTTAGTCCGGGAGCCCGGCGGGGAGCTGTTTTTT.

V usage is TRBV28 and J usage is TRBJ2-3; 10 nucleotides line up with TRBD2. V was pared by 7 bases and J by 6 bases, with 10 bases of the junction left unmatched. This CDR3 region has 15 residues. The germline gives CDR1 MDHEN, CDR2 SYDVKM. CDR3 sequence reads: CASNEREGPLDTQYF. Here the CDR3 DNA reads TGTGCCAGCAACGAGCGGGAGGGTCCTCTGGATACGCAGTATTTT.

This sequence joins TRBV7-9 and TRBJ2-7, with D possibly matching TRBD2 (5 bases). CDR1 is SEHNR, CDR2 FQNEAQ, per germline (reference sequence). This CDR3 is 15 amino acids long. The V end lost 5 bases, the J end lost 2 bases, and 16 bases lay between the germline ends. CDR3 coding DNA: TGTGCCAGCAGCCCCGAGGGCGGAGCAACCTACGAGCAGTACTTC. It encodes CASSPEGGATYEQYF.

This CDR3 reads CSVVKYTEAFF. Written as DNA, the CDR3 is TGCAGCGTTGTTAAGTACACTGAAGCTTTCTTT. The rearrangement uses TRBV29-1 and TRBJ1-1; D gene ambiguous. This CDR3 has 11 residues. Germline values: CDR1 SQVTM, CDR2 ANQGSEA. The ends were cut back, 4 bases at V and 3 bases at J, with 6 bases in the middle.

In this sample, this clonotype turned up a few times. This chain uses TRBV11-3 with TRBJ2-7; 8 nucleotides line up with TRBD2. Trimming took 4 bases from V and 3 from J; bases not matched to a gene: 11. Per germline, CDR1 SGHNT and CDR2 YENEEA. This CDR3 region has 16 residues. CDR3 in DNA: TGTGCCAGCAGCTCGGTTACTAGCGGTCCTCTCTACGAGCAGTACTTC. Protein: CASSSVTSGPLYEQYF.

This clonotype was recorded a few times. The rearrangement links TRBV28 to TRBJ1-5; TRBD1 matches at 9 bases. The junction had 9 bases not matched to a gene; V was cut back by 7 bases and J by 5 bases. Germline loops: CDR1 MDHEN, CDR2 SYDVKM. This CDR3 has 15 residues. The CDR3 loop is CASIKGQGNHQPQHF. Here the CDR3 DNA reads TGTGCCAGCATCAAAGGACAGGGGAATCATCAGCCCCAGCATTTT.

The gene calls are TRBV5-1 and TRBJ2-1; possibly TRBD1 or TRBD2 for D (5 bases each). The CDR3 sequence is 14 residues long. Germline V gives CDR1 SGHRS, CDR2 YFSETQ. V was clipped by 3 bases and J by 9 bases, with 16 bases between them. In DNA form, the CDR3 reads TGCGCCAGCAGCTCGACGGGGCCGTGGGGTGAGCAGTTCTTC. Amino acid sequence: CASSSTGPWGEQFF.

This clonotype was seen ten or more times. The V gene is TRBV5-1, the J gene TRBJ2-5; no definite D call. V lost 1 base to trimming and J lost 5 bases, with 9 bases between them. Germline CDR1 reads SGHRS; CDR2 reads YFSETQ. CDR3 length: 13 amino acids. CDR3: CASSLSTGETQYF. The CDR3 nucleotides read TGCGCCAGCAGCTTGTCCACTGGGGAGACCCAGTACTTC.

This clonotype has only a few counts. The chain combines TRBV20-1 with TRBJ2-7, with D perhaps assigned TRBD1 or TRBD2 (5 bases each). CDR1 and CDR2 from the germline V gene are DFQATT and SNEGSKA (reference sequence). The CDR3 is 11 amino acids. CDR3 loop: CSGTQAYEQYF. Here the CDR3 DNA reads TGCAGCGGGACGCAGGCCTACGAGCAGTACTTC.

As concerns this clonotype: A much more abundant neighbour one base away suggests this may be a read error. The DNA for the CDR3 is TGTGCCAGCAGTTTTAGGGGGACACAGAATCAGCCCAAGCATTTT. Protein sequence: CASSFRGTQNQPKHF. The chain uses TRBV12-3 or TRBV12-4 and TRBJ1-5; D might be TRBD1 (6 bases). The CDR3 sequence is 15 residues long.

In this sample, this clonotype turned up once. The chain is built from TRBV7-9 and TRBJ2-1, with D hard to call. CDR3 size: 16 residues. Germline CDR1 SEHNR, CDR2 FQNEAQ (reference sequence). V was shortened by 1 base and J by 2 bases, with 12 bases between the two germline ends. The CDR3 loop is CASSLEVGVAYNEQFF. The CDR3 DNA reads TGTGCCAGCAGCTTAGAAGTGGGCGTCGCCTACAATGAGCAGTTCTTC. The whole variable domain, filled in from reference TRBV7-9 and TRBJ2-1, reads DTGVSQNPRHKITKRGQNVTFRCDPISEHNRLYWYRQTLGQGPEFLTYFQNEAQLEKSRLLSDRFSAERPKGSFSTLEIQRTEQGDSAMYLCASSLEVGVAYNEQFFGPGTRLTVL.

This chain uses TRBV4-3 with TRBJ2-7, with 10 nucleotides matching TRBD2. The CDR3 is 15 residues long. With V trimmed by 1 base and J by 7 bases, 7 bases remained unmatched. Looked up from germline, CDR1 is LGHNA and CDR2 is YSLEER. CDR3 coding DNA: TGCGCCAGCAGCCAAGTGGCTAGCGGGAGCCGGGAGCAGTACTTC. Protein: CASSQVASGSREQYF.

This clonotype was seen a few times. The chain has TRBV2 and TRBJ2-2, with 8 bases lining up with TRBD2. CDR3 length: 16 residues. Trimming removed 5 bases from V and 6 bases from J; junction bases left unmatched: 11. The germline V gene has CDR1 SNHLY and CDR2 FYNNEI. As DNA, the CDR3 is TGTGCCAGCAGTATACTCCGGGGGGGCCCGGCCGGGGAGCTGTTTTTT. It codes for CASSILRGGPAGELFF.

J is TRBJ2-1 and V is TRBV6-1, with 8 bases that match TRBD1. V trimming: 8 bases; J trimming: 8 bases; junction bases outside the gene matches: 11. This CDR3 spans 14 amino acids. Germline values: CDR1 MNHNS, CDR2 SASEGT. The CDR3 coding sequence is TGTGCCAGCCAACGGACAGGGTATGTCCATGAGCAGTTCTTC. This codes for CASQRTGYVHEQFF.

The count of this clonotype is one. This CDR3 reads CASSLLTGAYGGYTF. CDR3 coding DNA: TGTGCCAGCAGCTTACTGACAGGGGCGTACGGTGGCTACACCTTC. The rearrangement joins TRBV7-8 to TRBJ1-2; 8 nucleotides line up with TRBD1. The J segment lost 7 bases and the V segment lost 2 bases, leaving 9 bases of the junction unmatched. The CDR3 has 15 amino acids. Germline V CDR1 and CDR2: SGHVS, FQNEAQ.

Regarding this clonotype: A read error may produce the germline difference seen at one junction end. V gene TRBV30 combines with J gene TRBJ2-2; possibly TRBD2 for D (6 bases). The germline CDR1 and CDR2 sequences are GTSNPN and SVGIG (reference sequence). CDR3 size: 14 residues. The CDR3 reads CAWSGGALRGKLFF. The CDR3 nucleotides read TGTGCCTGGAGTGGGGGAGCCTTACGCGGGAAGCTGTTTTTT.

Many counts were recorded for this clonotype. CDR3 region: CASSQDLNSYEQYF. In DNA, the CDR3 is TGCGCCAGCAGCCAAGATTTGAACTCCTACGAGCAGTACTTC. The chain has TRBV4-1 and TRBJ2-7; D is ambiguous. The germline V gene encodes CDR1 MGHRA and CDR2 YSYEKL. The CDR3 consists of 14 residues. The V end was cut by 0 bases, the J end by 0 bases, with 6 bases between.

The chain links TRBV12-3 or TRBV12-4 to TRBJ1-2; TRBD1 matches 8 bases. The CDR3 runs to 14 residues. V trimming: 3 bases; J trimming: 9 bases; junction bases outside the gene matches: 9. CDR3: CASSFQGARSSYTF. Here the CDR3 DNA reads TGTGCCAGCAGTTTTCAGGGGGCGAGATCGAGCTACACCTTC.

The J gene is TRBJ2-1, the V gene TRBV7-2; 12 bases agree with TRBD2. Germline loops: CDR1 SGHTA, CDR2 FQGNSA. J lost 7 bases, V lost 3 bases, and 4 bases had no gene match. The CDR3 contains 15 residues. The CDR3 loop is CASSFPGTSGNEQFF. Written as DNA, the CDR3 is TGTGCCAGCAGCTTTCCCGGGACTAGCGGGAATGAGCAGTTCTTC.

The chain carries TRBV7-3 and TRBJ2-7; tentatively, D is TRBD1 or TRBD2 (5 bases each). V was cut by 1 base and J by 1 base, with 11 bases left in between. CDR1 and CDR2 from the germline V gene are SGHTA and FQGTGA. The CDR3 contains 15 residues. CDR3: CASSLRGDRSYEQYF. The CDR3 region has the DNA TGTGCCAGCAGCTTAAGAGGGGATCGGTCCTACGAGCAGTACTTC. Supplemented by reference TRBV7-3 and TRBJ2-7, the full variable domain reads GAGVSQTPSNKVTEKGKYVELRCDPISGHTALYWYRQSLGQGPEFLIYFQGTGAADDSGLPNDRFFAVRPEGSVSTLKIQRTERGDSAVYLCASSLRGDRSYEQYFGPGTRLTVT.

This clonotype turned up a few times. The CDR3: CASSSYRGVLPSYEQYF. CDR3 DNA: TGTGCCAGCAGCTCCTACCGCGGGGTTCTCCCTTCCTACGAGCAGTACTTC. This sequence joins TRBV11-2 and TRBJ2-7; a weak D match, TRBD2 (6 bases). V was shortened by 4 bases and J by 1 base, with 20 bases between the two germline ends. This CDR3 contains 17 residues. From germline, CDR1 is SGHAT and CDR2 FQNNGV.

This clonotype was picked up a small number of times. J is TRBJ2-7 and V is TRBV12-3 or TRBV12-4, with a weak D call TRBD1 (5 bases). The germline V and J ends were trimmed by 3 bases and 3 bases, with 12 bases remaining between them. This CDR3 is built from 14 residues. CDR3 DNA sequence: TGTGCCAGCAGTTTTCAGGGTCCGGGCTACGAGCAGTACTTC. Translation: CASSFQGPGYEQYF.

The chain combines TRBV4-1 with TRBJ1-2, with TRBD1 as a possible D gene (6 bases). V lost 4 bases, J lost 4 bases, and 13 bases lay in between. CDR1 and CDR2 (germline): MGHRA, YSYEKL. The CDR3 totals 14 residues. Here the CDR3 DNA reads TGCGCCAGCAGCCCCTCGGCAGGGGTCTATGGCTACACCTTC. It encodes CASSPSAGVYGYTF.

This clonotype was detected ten times or more. This chain joins TRBV11-2 and TRBJ2-1; no firm D call. Germline CDR1 is SGHAT and CDR2 is FQNNGV. V lost 2 bases, J lost 5 bases, and 10 bases lay in between. The CDR3 is 14 amino acids. The CDR3 loop reads CASSLSWLHNEQFF. The CDR3 DNA is TGTGCCAGCAGCTTATCGTGGCTACACAATGAGCAGTTCTTC.